The next 28 T cell receptor beta chains were all read from a single sample in a study of post-analysis software for immune sequencing data. Study-wide results and caveats: In patients, TRBV5-6, TRBV5-1 and TRBV20-1 belonged to four or five TRBV segments found more frequently than in controls.

For these receptors, no antigen is known. Unique molecular identifiers were present in the TCR beta cDNA libraries. MiXCR was run by TCRdb on the PCR reads, yielding one entry per CDR3 protein. Among some 690,000 distinct CDR3 sequences, around 64% were seen once, and the ten largest hold about 11%. Sequenced: blood. The receptor source for this set is a girl aged 2-10 years with multiple sclerosis.

V and J are TRBV4-3 and TRBJ1-2; a possible D gene is TRBD1 (6 bases). This CDR3 region has 15 residues. Trimming left V 3 bases short and J 3 bases short, with 14 bases between. CDR1 is LGHNA, CDR2 YSLEER, per germline. The DNA for the CDR3 is TGCGCCAGCAGCCATATGTCCCCAGGGGACTATGGCTACACCTTC. The encoded protein is CASSHMSPGDYGYTF.

The rearrangement links TRBV7-2 to TRBJ2-1; the match to TRBD1 covers 9 bases. The CDR3 is 15 amino acids. Germline CDR1 reads SGHTA; CDR2 reads FQGNSA. Trimming removed 4 bases from V and 9 bases from J; junction bases left unmatched: 10. The CDR3 protein is CASSSGTGLGSEQFF. Written as DNA, the CDR3 is TGTGCCAGCAGCTCGGGGACAGGGCTAGGTAGTGAGCAGTTCTTC.

V usage is TRBV11-2 and J usage is TRBJ2-3, with a possible D match to TRBD2 (5 bases). Per germline, CDR1 SGHAT and CDR2 FQNNGV. The CDR3 has 20 residues. V lost 2 bases to trimming and J lost 9 bases, with 33 bases between them. CDR3 sequence: CASSLSGSVGRTPNSLTQYF. The CDR3 DNA is TGTGCCAGCAGCTTAAGTGGTTCAGTCGGACGGACTCCGAATTCGTTGACGCAGTATTTT.

This sequence joins TRBV27 and TRBJ2-1, with 9 positions matching TRBD1. The CDR3 sequence is 12 residues long. Germline V lookup: CDR1 MNHEY, CDR2 SMNVEV (reference sequence). With V trimmed by 5 bases and J by 11 bases, 4 bases remained unmatched. CDR3 loop: CASSTHRGQQFF. CDR3 in DNA: TGTGCCAGCAGTACGCACAGGGGGCAGCAGTTCTTC.

Only a few counts were recorded for this clonotype. Sequence at one end of the junction differs from germline and may be a read error. This chain joins TRBV6-5 and TRBJ1-6; D uncertain. Germline CDR1 and CDR2: MNHEY and SVGAGI. The CDR3 extends over 13 amino acids. This CDR3 reads CATASSYNSPLHF. The CDR3 nucleotides are TGCGCCACAGCGAGCTCCTATAATTCACCCCTCCACTTT.

The chain joins TRBV29-1 to TRBJ2-1; 13 bases map to TRBD2. The CDR3 is made up of 16 amino acids. Trimming cost V 1 base and J 7 bases; bases outside gene matches: 7. Per germline, CDR1 SQVTM and CDR2 ANQGSEA. This CDR3 reads CSVEVRTSGSQNEQFF. CDR3 DNA: TGCAGCGTTGAAGTTAGGACTAGCGGGAGTCAGAATGAGCAGTTCTTC.

The chain combines TRBV6-2 or TRBV6-3 with TRBJ2-1; D gene uncertain. Germline assignment: CDR1 MNHEY and CDR2 SVGEGT. The CDR3 runs to 12 residues. The germline V and J ends were trimmed by 0 bases and 9 bases, with 6 bases remaining between them. CDR3 sequence (DNA): TGTGCCAGCAGTTACTCGTTGAGTGAGCAGTTCTTC. The encoded protein is CASSYSLSEQFF.

CDR3 DNA sequence: TGCGCCACTTCACAGGGGGCCTATGGCTACACCTTC. It specifies CATSQGAYGYTF. The gene calls are TRBV4-1 and TRBJ1-2; 9 bases align to TRBD1. J lost 4 bases, V lost 10 bases, and 4 bases had no gene match. CDR3 length: 12 amino acids. The germline V gene has CDR1 MGHRA and CDR2 YSYEKL.

This clonotype was seen a few times. CDR3 loop: CASSSGGGNQPQHF. CDR3 bases: TGTGCCAGCAGCTCAGGGGGCGGAAATCAGCCCCAGCATTTT. V and J are TRBV12-3 or TRBV12-4 and TRBJ1-5, with 8 bases identical to TRBD1. This CDR3 has 14 amino acids. V gave up 6 bases and J gave up 4 bases; unmatched junction bases: 5.

This clonotype came up a few times. The chain joins TRBV6-2 or TRBV6-3 to TRBJ1-1, with 8 bases matching TRBD1. The trim removed 5 bases at V and 2 bases at J, leaving 31 bases unmatched. CDR3 length equals 23 residues. Germline V gives CDR1 MNHEY, CDR2 SVGEGT. In nucleotides, the CDR3 is TGTGCCAGCAGTCCCGGACAGGGCGTCTTTAGGGGCGCCGTAAAAACAAAAAACACTGAAGCTTTCTTT. Translation: CASSPGQGVFRGAVKTKNTEAFF.

The chain employs TRBV7-9 and TRBJ2-7; D is unclear. Germline V CDR1 and CDR2: SEHNR, FQNEAQ (reference sequence). Trimming removed 1 base from V and 0 bases from J, with 7 bases in between. The CDR3 extends over 14 amino acids. Written as DNA, the CDR3 is TGTGCCAGCAGCTTAGAACAGTTCTCCTACGAGCAGTACTTC. Protein sequence: CASSLEQFSYEQYF.

This clonotype appeared a few times. J is TRBJ2-1 and V is TRBV10-1, with a tentative D call TRBD1 (5 bases). V lost 5 bases, J lost 9 bases, and 11 bases lay in between. The CDR3 covers 12 residues. Germline values: CDR1 WNHNN, CDR2 SYGVQD (reference sequence). The chain's CDR3 is CASSSRVSEQFF. CDR3 sequence (DNA): TGCGCCAGCAGTTCCAGGGTCAGTGAGCAGTTCTTC.

In this sample, this clonotype turned up a few times. The rearrangement uses TRBV12-3 or TRBV12-4 and TRBJ2-7; 7 nucleotides agree with TRBD1. The CDR3 extends over 14 amino acids. V was pared by 4 bases and J by 1 base, with 4 bases of the junction left unmatched. CDR3 bases: TGTGCCAGCAGTTCGAGACAGGGATCCTACGAGCAGTACTTC. Translating it yields CASSSRQGSYEQYF.

This clonotype has just a few counts. The chain uses TRBV4-1 and TRBJ2-1; 11 nucleotides align to TRBD2. CDR1 and CDR2 from the germline V gene are MGHRA and YSYEKL. This CDR3 is 18 amino acids long. Trimming cost V 0 bases and J 2 bases; bases outside gene matches: 6. CDR3 in amino acids: CASSQDPGTSGPYNEQFF. DNA for the CDR3: TGCGCCAGCAGCCAAGACCCTGGGACTAGCGGCCCCTACAATGAGCAGTTCTTC.

J is TRBJ2-5 and V is TRBV5-1; 7 bases align to TRBD1. The V segment lost 1 base and the J segment 2 bases; nucleotides outside the gene matches: 14. Germline CDR1 is SGHRS and CDR2 is YFSETQ. This CDR3 spans 18 amino acids. The CDR3 sequence: CASSLPGQSYGGQETQYF. In nucleotides, the CDR3 is TGCGCCAGCAGCTTGCCGGGACAGTCTTATGGGGGACAAGAGACCCAGTACTTC. The full variable domain, in which reference TRBV5-1 and TRBJ2-5 provide the parts outside the CDR3, is KAGVTQTPRYLIKTRGQQVTLSCSPISGHRSVSWYQQTPGQGLQFLFEYFSETQRNKGNFPGRFSGRQFSNSRSEMNVSTLELGDSALYLCASSLPGQSYGGQETQYFGPGTRLLVL.

The chain carries TRBV18 and TRBJ2-5; no clear D gene. V lost 4 bases, J lost 1 base, and 13 bases lay in between. The CDR3 extends over 15 amino acids. Per the germline V gene, CDR1 is KGHSH and CDR2 is LQKENI. This CDR3 is CASSLSAPFQETQYF. The DNA for the CDR3 is TGTGCCAGCTCACTTTCGGCCCCATTCCAAGAGACCCAGTACTTC.

V is TRBV27 and J is TRBJ1-2; D remains ambiguous. This CDR3 region has 12 residues. V lost 10 bases and J 4 bases, leaving 13 bases between the germline ends. Germline V gene data show CDR1 as MNHEY and CDR2 as SMNVEV (reference sequence). The CDR3 coding sequence is TGTGCCATCGTCCAGGTTACCTATGGCTACACCTTC. Translated: CAIVQVTYGYTF.

This clonotype was seen a handful of times. This chain joins TRBV7-9 and TRBJ2-1; perhaps TRBD2 as D (6 bases). This CDR3 is 13 amino acids long. With 4 bases removed from V and 12 bases from J, the gap between germline ends came to 16 bases. Germline CDR1 SEHNR, CDR2 FQNEAQ (reference sequence). CDR3 coding DNA: TGTGCCAGCAGCTCCCGGACTATAAGTTCGCAGTTCTTC. This sequence encodes CASSSRTISSQFF.

The gene calls are TRBV18 and TRBJ2-7; D perhaps matches TRBD2 (5 bases). This CDR3 contains 18 residues. V dropped 6 bases and J dropped 5 bases, with 29 bases sitting between them. Germline lookup yields CDR1 KGHSH and CDR2 LQKENI. CDR3 amino acids: CASSWGSLAGGGSHEQYF. CDR3 nucleotides: TGTGCCAGCTCTTGGGGATCCCTAGCTGGTGGAGGATCCCACGAGCAGTACTTC.

This clonotype appeared a few times. The chain links TRBV7-9 to TRBJ2-5; D may be TRBD2 (5 bases). The V and J ends lost 5 bases and 1 base respectively, with 23 bases between them. The CDR3 is 18 residues long. CDR1 SEHNR and CDR2 FQNEAQ come from the germline V gene (reference sequence). In nucleotides, the CDR3 is TGTGCCAGCAGCCATTTGACGGACCTGGACTCATTCCAAGAGACCCAGTACTTC. Protein product: CASSHLTDLDSFQETQYF. Together with reference TRBV7-9 and TRBJ2-5, the CDR3 gives the full variable domain: DTGVSQNPRHKITKRGQNVTFRCDPISEHNRLYWYRQTLGQGPEFLTYFQNEAQLEKSRLLSDRFSAERPKGSFSTLEIQRTEQGDSAMYLCASSHLTDLDSFQETQYFGPGTRLLVL.

The V gene is TRBV7-3, the J gene TRBJ2-3; no firm D call. Germline CDR1 is SGHTA and CDR2 is FQGTGA. The CDR3 sequence is 14 residues long. Trimming stripped 4 bases from V and 2 bases from J, with 10 bases between. CDR3: CASSSDGFTDTQYF. DNA for the CDR3: TGTGCCAGCAGCTCGGACGGCTTCACAGATACGCAGTATTTT.

A word on this clonotype: A read error may account for a junction end that differs from germline. V is TRBV12-3 or TRBV12-4 and J is TRBJ2-1; 15 nucleotides agree with TRBD2. The CDR3 loop spans 16 amino acids. CDR3 DNA: TGTGCCAACAGTCAGGGACTAGCGGGGGGTCTGAATGAGCAGTTCTTC. Translating gives CANSQGLAGGLNEQFF.

The chain employs TRBV7-3 and TRBJ2-1; TRBD2 matches 7 bases. The CDR3 totals 16 residues. The ends lost 2 bases at V and 4 bases at J; junction bases unmatched: 8. The V gene's germline CDR1 is SGHTA and CDR2 FQGTGA. This CDR3 is CASSLVGGGRYNEQFF. The CDR3 region has the DNA TGTGCCAGCAGCTTAGTGGGGGGGGGACGATACAATGAGCAGTTCTTC. The full variable domain, its missing parts supplied by reference TRBV7-3 and TRBJ2-1, is GAGVSQTPSNKVTEKGKYVELRCDPISGHTALYWYRQSLGQGPEFLIYFQGTGAADDSGLPNDRFFAVRPEGSVSTLKIQRTERGDSAVYLCASSLVGGGRYNEQFFGPGTRLTVL.

The sample holds one count of this clonotype. The rearrangement joins TRBV11-2 to TRBJ1-6; D might be TRBD1 (6 bases). The CDR3 contains 13 residues. Germline assignment: CDR1 SGHAT and CDR2 FQNNGV. V gave up 5 bases and J gave up 9 bases, with 11 bases separating them. CDR3 nucleotide sequence: TGTGCCAGCAGCCCGAGGGGGGCTTCACCCCTCCACTTT. It specifies CASSPRGASPLHF.

This chain links TRBV20-1 with TRBJ2-3; possibly TRBD2 for D (5 bases). The germline V gene encodes CDR1 DFQATT and CDR2 SNEGSKA (reference sequence). With 1 base removed from V and 1 base from J, the gap between germline ends came to 12 bases. This CDR3 contains 15 residues. CDR3 bases: TGCAGTGCTAGAGCCTATGGGAGCGGCACAGATACGCAGTATTTT. It specifies CSARAYGSGTDTQYF.

The V and J genes are TRBV9 and TRBJ2-7, with 10 bases that match TRBD2. Looked up from germline, CDR1 is SGDLS and CDR2 is YYNGEE. Germline trimming cut 4 bases from V and 4 bases from J; bases unmatched to any gene: 5. The CDR3 is made up of 14 amino acids. DNA for the CDR3: TGTGCCAGCAGCCCTGGACTAGCGGAATACGAGCAGTACTTC. Translating it yields CASSPGLAEYEQYF. The variable domain in full, completed from reference TRBV9 and TRBJ2-7, reads DSGVTQTPKHLITATGQRVTLRCSPRSGDLSVYWYQQSLDQGLQFLIQYYNGEERAKGNILERFSAQQFPDLHSELNLSSLELGDSALYFCASSPGLAEYEQYFGPGTRLTVT.

The chain employs TRBV5-6 and TRBJ2-1, with D tentatively TRBD1 or TRBD2 (5 bases each). The ends were cut back, 1 base at V and 6 bases at J, with 8 bases in the middle. The germline CDR1 and CDR2 sequences are SGHDT and YYEEEE. CDR3 length: 13 residues. The CDR3 DNA sequence: TGTGCCAGCAGCTTGCCGGGGCCCAATGAGCAGTTCTTC. Its protein product is CASSLPGPNEQFF.

The chain uses TRBV15 and TRBJ2-3; unclear D gene. The CDR3 covers 15 residues. Per germline, CDR1 LNHNV and CDR2 YYDKDF (reference sequence). Trimming pared 4 bases from V and 6 bases from J, leaving 17 bases between. CDR3 amino acids: CATSIRRDLSDTQYF. The DNA of the CDR3 is TGTGCCACCAGCATAAGAAGGGATTTATCGGATACGCAGTATTTT.